The 2 T cell receptor beta chains listed next were all sequenced from one sample in a study of early T cells in non-severe SARS-CoV-2 infection. TCRdb called the 5' RACE reads again in MiXCR, with one record for every CDR3 protein. The sample contains 50,000 to 60,000 distinct CDR3 sequences, 8% to 13% of which appear only once. Sequenced input: whole blood. The receptors stem from an adult who was a healthcare worker with PCR-confirmed SARS-CoV-2 infection or an uninfected control (not recorded which).

The J gene is TRBJ1-3, the V gene TRBV7-9; D gene unclear. CDR3 length: 17 residues. CDR1 is SEHNR, CDR2 FQNEAQ, per germline (reference sequence). V dropped 5 bases and J dropped 0 bases, with 17 bases sitting between them. The chain's CDR3 is CASSGRNSPYSGNTIYF. CDR3 coding DNA: TGTGCCAGCAGCGGACGTAACAGTCCGTACTCTGGAAACACCATATATTTT.

This clonotype was seen a few times. The V gene is TRBV10-3, the J gene TRBJ2-3, with D perhaps being TRBD1 or TRBD2 (5 bases each). V lost 6 bases and J 4 bases, leaving 17 bases between the germline ends. This CDR3 has 15 residues. In germline, CDR1 is ENHRY, CDR2 SYGVKD. CDR3 coding DNA: TGTGCCATCAGGGCACCACCAGGGACCGCAGATACGCAGTATTTT. Amino acid sequence: CAIRAPPGTADTQYF.